This T cell receptor beta chain originates from a study of T cell changes during pregnancy in multiple sclerosis. The repertoire was sequenced with immunoSEQ multiplex PCR; TCRdb's copy has only in-frame clones and lacks some. The sample records approximately 45,000 clones, more than 85% being singletons. The germline V gene encodes CDR1 SGHNT and CDR2 YYREEE (reference sequence). The CDR3 loop spans 13 amino acids. V lost 9 bases and J lost 6, with 19 bases in between. The chain combines TRBV5-4 with TRBJ2-7; D is possibly TRBD2 (6 bases). The sequencing used CD8+ T cells from peripheral blood mononuclear cells, collected in the second trimester of pregnancy. This TCR derives from a female donor with multiple sclerosis, enrolled in a pregnancy study. The CDR3 nucleotides are TGTGCCATCCAGGAGGGACTCGCCCTCGAGCAGTACTTC. Amino acids: CAIQEGLALEQYF.